This TCR beta chain derives from a study of metastatic and nonmetastatic thyroid tumors (dated by TCRdb to about 2020). About the investigation overall: Repertoires from peripheral blood and from tumor or nodule tissue samples of malignant and benign thyroid patients were compared. Study-wide findings and limitations: In both blood and tumor samples, malignant tumors were reported to have significantly higher TCR beta diversity than benign nodules.

The table lists this clone with many counts. Its antigen is still unknown. Per-base qualities were not stored, and no clone one base away is much larger. CDR1 and CDR2, looked up from the germline V gene, are MDHEN and SYDVKM. V lost 5 bases and J lost 3 bases; the stretch between them is 13 bases long. Its CDR3 holds 15 amino acids, cysteine through phenylalanine. The DNA shown is the 45-base CDR3, in frame from base 1. No treatment had been received by any patient before thyroid surgery. The study retrospectively analysed patient clinical samples collected from the early 2010s to the late 2010s using T-cell receptor beta sequencing. The library was built by means of PCR. The sequencer was an Illumina HiSeq 4000. High-throughput sequencing was used to profile the CDR3 region of the TCR beta-chain in every patient. Regarding the original processing steps: A classifier to discriminate distant-metastatic papillary thyroid cancer patients was built from CDR3 differences across clinicopathological groups. The Shannon index was used to measure repertoire diversity, and the Morisita-Horn index was used to measure how similar tumor and blood repertoires were. Using fastp at Q25 and MiXCR, TCRdb reprocessed the public reads and kept productive beta chains. Clone size and V and J calls follow TCRdb, not the original study. The sample includes 25,000 to 30,000 clones, with over 20% observed a single time. Of the sample, less than 15% is held by the ten largest clones.

Sequencing was performed on blood. Recombination joined TRBV28 with TRBJ1-4; a weak D assignment points to TRBD1 (5 bases agree). The receptor was isolated from a female donor with papillary thyroid cancer or a benign thyroid nodule (not recorded which). Some clones in this sample may be carry-over from other donors' samples. The CDR3 protein sequence reads: CASSRQTAPNEKLFF. Here is the DNA: TGTGCCAGCAGTCGACAGACGGCACCTAATGAAAAACTGTTTTTT.